This TCR beta chain was identified during a study of T cells in narcolepsy. Study-level background: Patients with NT1 or NT2 and healthy control donors were enrolled. Whole-study findings and limits: Blood of same and different patients, but not healthy controls, reportedly held recurring autoreactive clonotypes. Comparing one patient's CSF and blood CD4+ clonotypes highlighted HCRT- and TRIB2-specific autoreactive clonotypes.

The assay was immunoSEQ multiplex PCR, and TCRdb's table has in-frame clones only and misses some. The table shows over 20,000 clones, with about 90% occurring only once. With respect to this clone: Its antigen is unknown.

The CDR3 spans 14 residues. Germline V gene lookup returns CDR1 LNHDA and CDR2 SQIVND (reference sequence). The germline V and J ends were trimmed by 5 bases and 7 bases, with 14 bases remaining between them. This TCR was sampled from a human donor with narcolepsy. The sequenced sample consisted of CD45RA- memory CD4+ T cells from PBMCs. The J gene is TRBJ2-2, the V gene TRBV19; no definite D call. The CDR3 sequence: CASSWSIWLGELFF. DNA of the CDR3: TGTGCCAGTAGTTGGTCCATTTGGCTCGGGGAGCTGTTTTTT.